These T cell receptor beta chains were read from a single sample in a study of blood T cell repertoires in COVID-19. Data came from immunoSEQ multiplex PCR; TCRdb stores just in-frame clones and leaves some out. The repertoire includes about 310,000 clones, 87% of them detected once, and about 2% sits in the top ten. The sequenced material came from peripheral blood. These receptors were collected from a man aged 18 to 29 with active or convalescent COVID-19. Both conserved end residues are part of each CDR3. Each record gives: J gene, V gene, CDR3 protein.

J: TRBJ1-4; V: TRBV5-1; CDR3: CASSLEWQGDGLFF
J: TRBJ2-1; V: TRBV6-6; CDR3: CASSYVSGRGNEQFF
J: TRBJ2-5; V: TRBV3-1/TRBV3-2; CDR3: CASSLGKTSTAPETQYF
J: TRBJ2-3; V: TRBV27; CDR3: CASKPSGDSTDTQYF
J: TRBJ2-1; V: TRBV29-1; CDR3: CSVEDKDHRSNEQFF
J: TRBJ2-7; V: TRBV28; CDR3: CASSSHKGGGTYEQYF
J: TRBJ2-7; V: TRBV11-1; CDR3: CASSLALTLADYEQYF
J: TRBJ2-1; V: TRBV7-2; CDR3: CASRTLTGSSYNEQFF
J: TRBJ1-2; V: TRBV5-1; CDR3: CASSLDGSEGYTF
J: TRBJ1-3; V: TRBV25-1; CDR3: CASSELAGRGGDKNTIYF
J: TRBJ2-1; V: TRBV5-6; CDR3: CASSLIGSSYNEQFF
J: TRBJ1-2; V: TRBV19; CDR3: CASSMRAGDYGYTF
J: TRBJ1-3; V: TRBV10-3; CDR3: CAISGQIGTGNTIYF
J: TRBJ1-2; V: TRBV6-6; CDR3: CASTLQGDGYTF
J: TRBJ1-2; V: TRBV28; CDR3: CASSLPQGDYGYTF
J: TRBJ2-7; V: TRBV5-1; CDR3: CASSLFPQGGSSYEQYF
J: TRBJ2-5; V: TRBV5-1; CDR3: CASNRQGQTQYF
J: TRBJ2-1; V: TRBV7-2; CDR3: CASSLAGAGGPNEQFF
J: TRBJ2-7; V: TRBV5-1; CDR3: CASSPPSSGKYEQYF
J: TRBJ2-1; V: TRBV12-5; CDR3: CASGLVWWVSGGVREQFF
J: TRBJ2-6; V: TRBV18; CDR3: CASSPTGTGRSGANVLTF
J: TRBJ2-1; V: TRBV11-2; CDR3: CASSPRGYNEQFF
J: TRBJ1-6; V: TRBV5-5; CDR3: CASSWGDVGPLHF
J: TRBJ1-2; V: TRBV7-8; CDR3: CASSSTLGYGYTF
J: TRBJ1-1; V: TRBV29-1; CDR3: CSVQQGGTEAFF
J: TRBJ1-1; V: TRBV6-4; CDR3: CASRKTGNTEAFF
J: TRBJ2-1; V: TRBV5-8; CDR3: CASSKAGLADRYNEQFF
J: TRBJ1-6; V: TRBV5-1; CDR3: CASRTTGPNSPLHF
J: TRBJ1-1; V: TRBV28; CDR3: CASSSRGLGTEAFF
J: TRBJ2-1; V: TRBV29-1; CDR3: CSVRSSGSPYPYNEQFF
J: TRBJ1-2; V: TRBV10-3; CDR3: CAITAGGVGYTF
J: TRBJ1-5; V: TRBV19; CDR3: CASAGTVGYDSNQPQHF
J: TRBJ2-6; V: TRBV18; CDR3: CASSPQPGVSGANVLTF
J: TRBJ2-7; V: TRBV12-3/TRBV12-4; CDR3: CASSGRGGYEQYF
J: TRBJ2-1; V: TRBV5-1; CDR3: CASSLVTGDEQFF
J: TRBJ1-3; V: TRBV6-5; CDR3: CASGTGQISGNTIYF
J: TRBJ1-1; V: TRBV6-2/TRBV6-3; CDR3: CASSYGEMNTEAFF
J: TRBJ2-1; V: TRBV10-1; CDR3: CASSESGQNNEQFF
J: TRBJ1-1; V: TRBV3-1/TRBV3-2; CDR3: CASSQAQDSVNTEAFF
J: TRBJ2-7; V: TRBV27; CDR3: CASSYGPQGPYEQYF
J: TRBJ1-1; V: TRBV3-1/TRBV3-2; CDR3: CASTDLRGQKNTEAFF
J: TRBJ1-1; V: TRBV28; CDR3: CASSPIWTDEAFF
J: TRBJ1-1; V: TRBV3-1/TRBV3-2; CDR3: CASTAGGFEAFF
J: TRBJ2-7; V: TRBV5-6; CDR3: CASSLIGAGTGFYEQYF
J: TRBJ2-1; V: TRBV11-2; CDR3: CASSSPDRVVNEQFF
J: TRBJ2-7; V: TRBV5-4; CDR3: CASSFRGAYEQYF
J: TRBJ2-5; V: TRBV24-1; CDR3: CATSQGGLQETQYF
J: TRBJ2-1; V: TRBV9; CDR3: CASSVLSGGNEQFF
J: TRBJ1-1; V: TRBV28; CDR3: CASSSAGPAGTEAFF
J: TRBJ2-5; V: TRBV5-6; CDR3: CASSTGQARQETQYF